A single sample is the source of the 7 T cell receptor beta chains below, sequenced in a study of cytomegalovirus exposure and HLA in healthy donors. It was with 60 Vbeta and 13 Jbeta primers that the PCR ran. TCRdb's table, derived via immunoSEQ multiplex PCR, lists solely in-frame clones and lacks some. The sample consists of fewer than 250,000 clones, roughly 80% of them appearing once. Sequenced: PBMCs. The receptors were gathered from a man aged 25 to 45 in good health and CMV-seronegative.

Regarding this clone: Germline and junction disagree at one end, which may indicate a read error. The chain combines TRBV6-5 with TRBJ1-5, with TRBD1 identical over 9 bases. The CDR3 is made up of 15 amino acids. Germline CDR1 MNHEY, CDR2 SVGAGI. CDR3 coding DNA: TGTGCCGGCAGCCCCTGGACAGGGGCTATTTGGCCCCAGCATTTT. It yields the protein CAGSPWTGAIWPQHF.

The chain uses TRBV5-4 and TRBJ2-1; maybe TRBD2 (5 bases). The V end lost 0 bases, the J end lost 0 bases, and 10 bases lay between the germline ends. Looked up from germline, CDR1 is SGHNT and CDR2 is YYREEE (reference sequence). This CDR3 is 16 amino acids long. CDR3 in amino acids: CASSLDLGSSYNEQFF. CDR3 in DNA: TGTGCCAGCAGCTTGGATCTGGGGAGCTCCTACAATGAGCAGTTCTTC.

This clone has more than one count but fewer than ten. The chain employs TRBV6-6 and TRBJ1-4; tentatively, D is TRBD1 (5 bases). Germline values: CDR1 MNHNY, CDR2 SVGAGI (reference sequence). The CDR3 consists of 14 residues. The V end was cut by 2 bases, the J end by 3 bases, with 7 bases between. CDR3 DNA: TGTGCCAGCAGTTACGAGACAGCTAATGAAAAACTGTTTTTT. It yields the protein CASSYETANEKLFF.

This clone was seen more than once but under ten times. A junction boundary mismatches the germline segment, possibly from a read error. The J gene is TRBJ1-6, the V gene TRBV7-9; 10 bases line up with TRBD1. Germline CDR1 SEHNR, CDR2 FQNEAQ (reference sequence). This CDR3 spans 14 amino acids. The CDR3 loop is CSSSLDRGNSPLHF. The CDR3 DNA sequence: TGTTCCAGCAGCCTGGACAGGGGGAATTCACCCCTCCACTTT. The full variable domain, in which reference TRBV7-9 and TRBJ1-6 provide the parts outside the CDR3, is DTGVSQNPRHKITKRGQNVTFRCDPISEHNRLYWYRQTLGQGPEFLTYFQNEAQLEKSRLLSDRFSAERPKGSFSTLEIQRTEQGDSAMYLCSSSLDRGNSPLHFGNGTRLTVT.

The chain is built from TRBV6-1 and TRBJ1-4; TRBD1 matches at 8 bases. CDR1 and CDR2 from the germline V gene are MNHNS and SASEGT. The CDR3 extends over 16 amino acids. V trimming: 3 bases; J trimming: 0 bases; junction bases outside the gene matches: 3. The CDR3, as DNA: TGTGCCAGCAGTGACACAGGGGGACCAACTAATGAAAAACTGTTTTTT. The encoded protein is CASSDTGGPTNEKLFF.

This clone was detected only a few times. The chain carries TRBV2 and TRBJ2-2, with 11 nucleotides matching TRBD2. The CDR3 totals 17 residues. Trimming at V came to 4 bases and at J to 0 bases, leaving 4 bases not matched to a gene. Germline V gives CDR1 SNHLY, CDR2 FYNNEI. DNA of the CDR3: TGTGCCAGCAGTGGAAGACTAGCGGGGACGAACACCGGGGAGCTGTTTTTT. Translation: CASSGRLAGTNTGELFF.

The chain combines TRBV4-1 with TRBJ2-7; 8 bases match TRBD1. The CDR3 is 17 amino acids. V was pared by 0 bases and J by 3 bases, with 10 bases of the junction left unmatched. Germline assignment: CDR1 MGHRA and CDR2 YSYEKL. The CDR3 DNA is TGCGCCAGCAGCCAAGATCCCGGACAGGGCCAACTCTACGAGCAGTACTTC. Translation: CASSQDPGQGQLYEQYF.